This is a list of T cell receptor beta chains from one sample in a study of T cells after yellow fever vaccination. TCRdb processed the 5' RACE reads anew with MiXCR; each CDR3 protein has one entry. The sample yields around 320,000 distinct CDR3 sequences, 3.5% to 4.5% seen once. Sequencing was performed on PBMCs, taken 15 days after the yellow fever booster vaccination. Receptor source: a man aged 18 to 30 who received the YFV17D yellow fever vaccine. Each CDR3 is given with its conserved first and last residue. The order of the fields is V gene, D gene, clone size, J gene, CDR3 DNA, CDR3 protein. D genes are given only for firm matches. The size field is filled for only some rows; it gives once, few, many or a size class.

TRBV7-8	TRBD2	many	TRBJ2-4	TGTGCCAGCAGCTCGGGACTAGCGGGGGGGCATGCCAAAAACATTCAGTACTTC	CASSSGLAGGHAKNIQYF
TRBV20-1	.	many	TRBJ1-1	TGCAGTGCTAGTTTGTACACTGAAGCTTTCTTT	CSASLYTEAFF
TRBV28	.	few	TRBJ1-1	TGTGCCAGCAGTCCCATCACCCGGGCCCGGAATCCTTACACTGAAGCTTTCTTT	CASSPITRARNPYTEAFF
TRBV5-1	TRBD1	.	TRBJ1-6	TGCGCCAGCAGCTTGGGACAGGGGGCGGAATCACCCCTCCACTTT	CASSLGQGAESPLHF
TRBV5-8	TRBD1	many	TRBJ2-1	TGTGCCAGCAGCTTGGAATTGTGGACAGGGACACACAATGAGCAGTTCTTC	CASSLELWTGTHNEQFF
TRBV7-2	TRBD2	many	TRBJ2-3	TGTGCCAGCAGCTTCCAAGCGGGGGGGCCTAGCACAGATACGCAGTATTTT	CASSFQAGGPSTDTQYF
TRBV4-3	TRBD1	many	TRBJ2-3	TGCGCCAGCAGCCATGCTGTCAGGGGGCGCGTGTATTTT	CASSHAVRGRVYF
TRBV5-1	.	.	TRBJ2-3	TGCGCCAGCAGCGAGGCCGTGACTAGCACAGATACGCAGTATTTT	CASSEAVTSTDTQYF
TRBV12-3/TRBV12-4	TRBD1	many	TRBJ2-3	TGTGCCAGCAGTTTATGGTCCGGGACAGGGGCTGATACGCAGTATTTT	CASSLWSGTGADTQYF
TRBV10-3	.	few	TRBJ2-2	TGTGCCATCAGTGCGTCGGGTCCCGGGGAGCTGTTTTTT	CAISASGPGELFF
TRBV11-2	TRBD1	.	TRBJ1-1	TGTGCCAGCAGCAAACAGGGGAGGGCGAACACTGAAGCTTTCTTT	CASSKQGRANTEAFF
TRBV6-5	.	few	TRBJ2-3	TGTGCCAGCACGGACAGCACAGATACGCAGTATTTT	CASTDSTDTQYF
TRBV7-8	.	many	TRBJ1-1	TGTGCCAGCAGCTTTAACATGGAGAGGGCCACTGAAGCTTTCTTT	CASSFNMERATEAFF
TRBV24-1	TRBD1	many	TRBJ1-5	TGTGCCACCAGCGAGACAGGGTATCAGCCCCAGCATTTT	CATSETGYQPQHF
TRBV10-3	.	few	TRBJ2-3	TGTGCCATCAGTGTCACACGCACAGATACGCAGTATTTT	CAISVTRTDTQYF
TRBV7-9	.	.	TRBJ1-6	TGTGCCAGCAGCACATCAAGCTCCTATAATTCACCCCTCCACTTT	CASSTSSSYNSPLHF
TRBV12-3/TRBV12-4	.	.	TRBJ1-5	TGTGCCAGCAGTTTAGGGGATCCCGGGGCCCAGCATTTT	CASSLGDPGAQHF
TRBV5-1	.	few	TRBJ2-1	TGCGCCAGCAGCTTGGAGACGGGAAGCTCCTACAATGAGCAGTTCTTC	CASSLETGSSYNEQFF
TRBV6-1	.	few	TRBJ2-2	TGTGCCAGCAGTGCTGGCCGCGGGACCGGGGAGCTGTTTTTT	CASSAGRGTGELFF
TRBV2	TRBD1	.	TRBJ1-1	TGTGCCAGCAATCCAGGGGGAGGCACTGAAGCTTTCTTT	CASNPGGGTEAFF
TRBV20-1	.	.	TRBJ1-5	TGCAGTGCCCAGGGTAGCGGTCAGCCCCAGCATTTT	CSAQGSGQPQHF
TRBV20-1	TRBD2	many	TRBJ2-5	TGCACCCTCGGAGGAACTAGCGGGGGGGCGGGGTTAGAGACCCAGTACTTC	CTLGGTSGGAGLETQYF
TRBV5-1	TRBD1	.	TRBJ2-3	TGCGCCAGCAGCCATGGACAGGGGGCTTTGGATACGCAGTATTTT	CASSHGQGALDTQYF
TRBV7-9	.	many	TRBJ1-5	TGTGCCAGCAGTACCGGTAATCAGCCCCAGCATTTT	CASSTGNQPQHF
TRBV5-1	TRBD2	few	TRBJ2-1	TGCGCCAGCAGCTCGGGGACTAGCGTAGACAATGAGCAGTTCTTC	CASSSGTSVDNEQFF
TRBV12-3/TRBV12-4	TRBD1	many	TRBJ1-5	TGTGCCAGCAGGGGGCCGGGACAGGGGAATCAGCCCCAGCATTTT	CASRGPGQGNQPQHF
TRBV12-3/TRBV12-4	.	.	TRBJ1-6	TGTGCCAGCACCCCGACCCCCTATAATTCACCCCTCCACTTT	CASTPTPYNSPLHF
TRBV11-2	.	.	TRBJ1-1	TGTGCCAGCAGCTTAGGGACAGACACTGAAGCTTTCTTT	CASSLGTDTEAFF
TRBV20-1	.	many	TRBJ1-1	TGCAGTGCTAGAGATCGACGGGGGCTCCCTGAAGCTTTCTTT	CSARDRRGLPEAFF
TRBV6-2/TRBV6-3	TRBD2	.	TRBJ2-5	TGTGCCAGCGCCACCGGACTAGCGGGACAAGAGACCCAGTACTTC	CASATGLAGQETQYF
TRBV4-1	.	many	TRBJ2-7	TGCGCCAGCAGCGAAACAATGGGGGAGCAGTACTTC	CASSETMGEQYF
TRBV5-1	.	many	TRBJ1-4	TGCGCCAGCAGCCTGGACAGCCAGGGAGGAAAACTGTTTTTT	CASSLDSQGGKLFF
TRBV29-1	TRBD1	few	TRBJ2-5	TGCAGCGCTTCTTTTACAGGGGGAGAGACCCAGTACTTC	CSASFTGGETQYF
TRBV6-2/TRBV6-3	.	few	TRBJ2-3	TGTGCCAGCAGTTACTCGAGGTCGATAGCTTCGAACACAGATACGCAGTATTTT	CASSYSRSIASNTDTQYF
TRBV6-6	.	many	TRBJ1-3	TGTGCCAGCAGTTCCTCGGGGGTTACTGGAAACACCATATATTTT	CASSSSGVTGNTIYF
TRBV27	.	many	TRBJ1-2	TGTGCCAGCAGCCTCGTTTACCCTGCCGAGCGAGGTGATGGCTACACCTTC	CASSLVYPAERGDGYTF
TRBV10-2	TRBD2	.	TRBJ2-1	TGCGCCAGCAGTAAGCGGGGGGGATACAATGAGCAGTTCTTC	CASSKRGGYNEQFF
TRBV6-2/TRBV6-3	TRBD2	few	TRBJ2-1	TGTGCCAGCAGCCAGCGACTAGCGGGGGGGGAGTTCTTC	CASSQRLAGGEFF
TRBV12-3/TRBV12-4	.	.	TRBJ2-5	TGTGCCAGCAGTTTAAGGGACGGTTCGGAGACCCAGTACTTC	CASSLRDGSETQYF
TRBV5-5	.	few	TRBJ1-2	TGTGCCAGCAGCTACCAACCGGGGACTTATGGCTACACCTTC	CASSYQPGTYGYTF
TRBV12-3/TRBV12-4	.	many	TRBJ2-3	TGTGCCAGCAGTTTAATCCCACGGGACGCATCGACAGATACGCAGTATTTT	CASSLIPRDASTDTQYF
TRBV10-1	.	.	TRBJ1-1	TGCGCCAGCAGTGAGTCTGGACGGGATGAAGCTTTCTTT	CASSESGRDEAFF
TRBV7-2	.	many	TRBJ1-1	TGTGCCAGCAGCTTAACCTCAGAGGCGGTAAACACTGAAGCTTTCTTT	CASSLTSEAVNTEAFF
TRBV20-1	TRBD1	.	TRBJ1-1	TGCAGTGCTACGACAGGGGGAGACACTGAAGCTTTCTTT	CSATTGGDTEAFF
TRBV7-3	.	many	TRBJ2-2	TGTGCCAGCAGCTTAGGGCGGTCCCGGGGCACCGGGGAGCTGTTTTTT	CASSLGRSRGTGELFF
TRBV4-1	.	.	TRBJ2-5	TGCGCCAGCAGCCAAGATCTGGATACCTACCAAGAGACCCAGTACTTC	CASSQDLDTYQETQYF
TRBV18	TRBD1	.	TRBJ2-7	TGTGCCAGCTCACTTCGAACGACAGGGAACGAGCAGTACTTC	CASSLRTTGNEQYF
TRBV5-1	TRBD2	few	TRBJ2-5	TGCGCCAGCAGCTTGGGAGCGGGGAACCAAGAGACCCAGTACTTC	CASSLGAGNQETQYF
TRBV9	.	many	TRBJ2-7	TGTGCCAGCAGCGCCGGGCCGTTCTCCTACGAGCAGTACTTC	CASSAGPFSYEQYF
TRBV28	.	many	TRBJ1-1	TGTGCCAGCACCTTCCGTAGGATGAACACTGAAGCTTTCTTT	CASTFRRMNTEAFF
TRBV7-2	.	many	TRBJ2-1	TGTGCCAGCAGCTTTCGAATAAACAATGAGCAGTTCTTC	CASSFRINNEQFF
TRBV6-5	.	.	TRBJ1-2	TGTGCCAGCAGTCTCAGGCCGAGGAGTGGCTACACCTTC	CASSLRPRSGYTF
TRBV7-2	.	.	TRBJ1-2	TGTGCCAGCAGCTTGGACCTACAGGGCTCCTATGGCTACACCTTC	CASSLDLQGSYGYTF
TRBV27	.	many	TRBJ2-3	TGTGCCAGCAGGACTAGCACAGATACGCAGTATTTT	CASRTSTDTQYF
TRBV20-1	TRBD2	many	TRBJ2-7	TGCAGTGCTCCGACTAGCGGGGGGCCGCCCGAGCAGTACTTC	CSAPTSGGPPEQYF
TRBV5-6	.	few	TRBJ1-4	TGTGCCAGCAGCTTGTATGAGGTCAATGAAAAACTGTTTTTT	CASSLYEVNEKLFF